The next 8 T cell receptor beta chains were all read from a single sample in a study of T cells in women clearing cervical HPV infection (dated by TCRdb to 2017 to 2018). Library prep was done by the immunoSEQ multiplex PCR assay. TCRdb carries this immuneACCESS record with in-frame sequences only. Its versions omit some clonotypes, under half of them owing to an unresolved V gene in the studies checked, with the rest unexplained. This sample's table contains more than 30,000 clones. Together, the top ten hold 3.5% of the sample. The sample consisted of blood buffy coat. These receptors came from a woman aged 18 to 75 with a cervical HPV16 infection that either progressed to CIN3+ or cleared (not recorded which).

With respect to this clone: From the germline J gene comes the end of the CDR3, since the read stops 3 residues before it. This chain links TRBV5-1 with TRBJ2-2; 7 positions match TRBD1. CDR1 is SGHRS and CDR2 is YFSETQ in the germline V gene. The junction had 3 bases not matched to a gene; V was cut back by 1 base and J by 0 bases. The CDR3 is 16 amino acids. The sequenced CDR3 bases are TGCGCCAGCAGCTTGTTCGGGACAGCGAACACCGGGGAG. Translated: CASSLFGTANTGE. The full CDR3 is CASSLFGTANTGELFF.

Notes on this clone: With the read ending 3 residues before the CDR3 end, the germline J gene is used to fill in that end. The rearrangement joins TRBV20-1 to TRBJ1-6, with TRBD1 matching over 9 bases. Per the germline V gene, CDR1 is DFQATT and CDR2 is SNEGSKA (reference sequence). V lost 0 bases and J lost 10; bases outside the gene matches: 7. This CDR3 has 15 amino acids. CDR3 DNA (partial): TGCAGTGCTAGAGATACCGGGACAGGGCAGTCACCC. Translating it yields CSARDTGTGQSP. The whole CDR3 region reads CSARDTGTGQSPLHF.

Of note for this clone: Sequence at one end of the junction differs from germline and may be a read error. The CDR3 goes on 3 residues after the read ends, and that part is filled in from the germline J gene. The chain uses TRBV7-7 and TRBJ2-3; TRBD1 might be the D (6 bases). Germline CDR1 is SSHAT and CDR2 is FNYEAQ (reference sequence). This CDR3 spans 13 amino acids. CDR3 amino acids: CASSGDRSETQYF. The sequenced CDR3 bases are TGTGCTAGCAGCGGAGACAGGTCCGAGACG.

As regards this clone: The read gets to within 3 residues of the CDR3 end, and the germline J gene fills in the rest. This specimen includes other DNA sequences encoding the same CDR3. This chain joins TRBV5-1 and TRBJ2-3; TRBD2 agrees at 13 bases. The CDR3 length is 16 residues. The germline CDR1 and CDR2 sequences are SGHRS and YFSETQ. The trim removed 5 bases at V and 4 bases at J, leaving 7 bases unmatched. The sequenced CDR3 bases are TGCGCCAGCAGGGGGACTAGCGGGAATCGGGCAGATACG. Encoded protein: CASRGTSGNRADT. From start to end, the CDR3 is CASRGTSGNRADTQYF.

For this clone: The DNA ends 3 residues before the CDR3 does, and the rest of the CDR3 is filled in from the germline J gene. This chain uses TRBV20-1 with TRBJ2-7; the D gene is possibly TRBD1 (5 bases). The CDR3 runs to 13 residues. The V end lost 5 bases, the J end lost 3 bases, and 14 bases lay between the germline ends. The V gene's germline CDR1 is DFQATT and CDR2 SNEGSKA (reference sequence). CDR3 DNA (partial): TGCAGTGCTGACAGCGTTGACCTCTACGAG. Its protein product is CSADSVDLYE. In full, the CDR3 is CSADSVDLYEQYF.

To note about this clone: The sequence runs out 3 residues before the end of the CDR3; the remainder is reconstructed from the germline J gene. The J gene is TRBJ2-2, the V gene TRBV12-5; 10 bases line up with TRBD2. The CDR3 loop spans 16 amino acids. Germline CDR1 is LGHNT and CDR2 is FRNRAP. J lost 2 bases, V lost 5 bases, and 5 bases had no gene match. Partial CDR3 DNA: TGTGCTAGTGGTCTAGCGGGAGCCCTTAACACCGGGGAG. This codes for CASGLAGALNTGE. The entire CDR3 is CASGLAGALNTGELFF.

Note on this clone: The read ends 3 residues early relative to the CDR3; the germline J gene fills the gap. The chain joins TRBV30 to TRBJ2-5; perhaps TRBD2 as D (5 bases). V was pared by 1 base and J by 5 bases, with 11 bases between. CDR1 and CDR2 (germline): GTSNPN, SVGIG (reference sequence). The CDR3 runs 13 residues. The DNA read from the CDR3 is TGTGCCTGGAGTGGAAAGGGCGGGGAGACC. Translated: CAWSGKGGET. The complete CDR3 reads CAWSGKGGETQYF.

A note on this clone: The read falls 3 residues short of the CDR3 end, and the missing part is taken from the germline J gene. The gene calls are TRBV2 and TRBJ2-3; D call uncertain. The V end was cut by 6 bases, the J end by 4 bases, with 14 bases between. This CDR3 contains 14 residues. CDR1 is SNHLY, CDR2 FYNNEI, per germline. The CDR3 DNA, read in part, is TGTGCCAGCAGCCCCGGAGTAGCAGCAGATACG. Translating it yields CASSPGVAADT. The entire CDR3 is CASSPGVAADTQYF.